This passage covers 3 T cell receptor beta chains from one sample sequenced in a study of Graves' ophthalmopathy and Graves' hyperthyroidism. As the template, RNA transcripts were used to amplify TCR beta CDR3 regions. RT-PCR was first run with HTBI primers, then multiplex PCR in a second round. Via MiXCR, TCRdb re-called the multiplex PCR reads, giving one row per CDR3 protein. The data contain some 350,000 distinct CDR3 sequences, roughly a sixth of them singletons. Specimen: peripheral blood. Source of these receptors: an adult woman with stable Graves' hyperthyroidism.

The V and J genes are TRBV20-1 and TRBJ2-7; TRBD2 aligns across 8 bases. CDR1 DFQATT and CDR2 SNEGSKA come from the germline V gene (reference sequence). The CDR3 is 15 residues long. With V trimmed by 2 bases and J by 1 base, 7 bases remained unmatched. CDR3 protein: CSARRSGAYSYEQYF. The CDR3 nucleotides read TGCAGTGCTAGACGTAGCGGGGCTTATTCCTACGAGCAGTACTTC.

This clonotype was recorded many times. This chain joins TRBV7-2 and TRBJ1-6; 7 nucleotides match TRBD1. Germline V gene data show CDR1 as SGHTA and CDR2 as FQGNSA. The CDR3 has 15 amino acids. V shed 5 bases, J shed 3 bases, and the junction held 4 bases outside the gene matches. The CDR3 DNA reads TGTGCCAGCAGCCAAGGGGGCTTCTATAATTCACCCCTCCACTTT. Residues: CASSQGGFYNSPLHF. Full variable domain (remainder filled in from reference TRBV7-2 and TRBJ1-6): GAGVSQSPSNKVTEKGKDVELRCDPISGHTALYWYRQSLGQGLEFLIYFQGNSAPDKSGLPSDRFSAERTGGSVSTLTIQRTQQEDSAVYLCASSQGGFYNSPLHFGNGTRLTVT.

This clonotype was found many times. The chain carries TRBV28 and TRBJ2-7; 7 bases agree with TRBD2. With V trimmed by 8 bases and J by 4 bases, 2 bases remained unmatched. The CDR3 contains 11 residues. Germline V gene data show CDR1 as MDHEN and CDR2 as SYDVKM. The CDR3: CASGRGYEQYF. The CDR3 region has the DNA TGTGCCAGCGGGCGGGGGTACGAGCAGTACTTC.